This TCR beta chain was recovered during a study of cytomegalovirus exposure and HLA in healthy donors (dated by TCRdb to about 2017). For context, the study as a whole: According to an earlier analysis of a few hundred of the donors, about 170 million T cells yielded some 120 million unique TCR beta sequences and about 280 Gb of sequence data. An early release that covered 500 to 800 HLA-typed donors contained approximately 320 gigabases of sequencing data and roughly 84 million unique TCR sequences. Among the 398 genotyped donors, about 83% belonged to the genetic ancestry cluster associated with self-reported Caucasian donors. The study aimed to test whether signatures of past pathogen exposure could be identified by cataloging public T cell receptors. The study used immunosequencing to profile the T cell repertoires of approximately 690 subjects and linked those repertoires to cytomegalovirus serostatus. Besides the first cohort of more than 650 subjects, a separate validation cohort made up of 95 to 150 different subjects was used. The study combined high-throughput TCR immunosequencing, statistical association of individual TCRs with disease status, and machine learning to predict cytomegalovirus infection status. To study patterns of TCR occurrence, a later analysis re-analyzed previously published TCR beta repertoires from 666 donors and added high-resolution HLA genotyping. In the later analysis, no new phenotypic data were used to find candidate immune exposures; instead, reliance was placed on TCR beta sequences and their occurrence across donors. In an earlier analysis of a few hundred of the donors, high-throughput TCR beta sequencing was used to judge whether each TCR beta V gene segment behaved as functional or pseudogenic. Donor age, sex, ethnicity and CMV serostatus were compiled alongside the repertoire data. Genome-wide SNP genotypes for about three fifths of the 666 donors were used in a later genetic analysis, which treated that subset as a discovery cohort. All discovery cohort repertoires had been generated using a single sequencing platform. Class I and class II HLA loci were covered by the typing at four-digit resolution. Typing coverage varied by locus: roughly 629-640 donors for A, B, C, DRB1 and DQB1; approximately 520 for DQA1; about 600 for DPA1; around 490 for DPB1. Five DR-DQ haplotypes were treated as single units for association and clustering because of strong linkage in the cohort. Across some 400 genotyped donors of the cohort, an average of 235,054 unique TCR beta nucleotide sequences per donor were sequenced, and roughly 18% of those sequences were non-productive.

To prepare the library, the immunoSEQ multiplex PCR assay was applied. A mixture of 60 forward primers for TCR Vbeta segments and 13 reverse primers for TCR Jbeta segments was used in the multiplex PCR. The CDR3 region of rearranged TCR beta genes was amplified from genomic DNA with a multiplex PCR assay. The Illumina HiSeq System was used to sequence the amplified TCR beta libraries as 87-base-pair reads. The study's own analysis went as follows. In a later analysis, 77 million or so unique TCR beta chains were counted across the roughly 610 repertoires, and around 10 million of these chains were shared by at least two donors. Raw reads were error-corrected and collapsed into unique sequences with a nearest-neighbor algorithm that merged closely related sequences to remove PCR and sequencing errors. CDR3 sequences were aligned to IMGT reference sequences to assign V, D and J gene segments. For a sequence to be retained, a match of at least six nucleotides was required to both a V gene segment and a J gene segment. Rearrangements were classified as productive when the CDR3 lacked stop codons and remained in frame with V and J, and all other rearrangements were classified as non-productive. Following IMGT convention, CDR3 was defined as the stretch from the second conserved V-encoded cysteine to the conserved J-encoded phenylalanine. The earlier analysis of 450 to 750 of the donors excluded any sequence lacking an unambiguous match to a single V gene segment. An earlier analysis of approximately 590 of the donors classified V segments as functional when productive rearrangements were above 56.7% and as segregating when the standard deviation between donors was above 5%. A statistical classification framework was built to diagnose cytomegalovirus status from the catalog of TCR beta chain sequences. In a later analysis, TCR nucleotide sequences were compared against IMGT/GENE-DB human TR gene sequences so that V and J genes could be assigned. In a later analysis, CDR3 sequences and most-parsimonious VDJ recombination scenarios were assigned using the TCRdist pipeline. In a later analysis, every TCR beta chain was defined by the combination of its CDR3 amino acid sequence and its V-gene family, and reads without a unique V-gene family were dropped. As a way to deal with suspected cross-contamination and a sequencing artifact, a later analysis dropped nearly 600 nucleotide sequences that were highly shared and had low generation probability. For each public chain, a later analysis derived a clonal expansion index from normalized ranks of inferred template counts within each repertoire. A later analysis computed generation probabilities with a VDJ recombination model fitted to out-of-frame rearrangements, and checked the results against IGoR. Hypergeometric tests were used in a later analysis to score TCR-TCR, TCR-HLA and TCR-CMV co-occurrence, with a repertoire-size bias correction applied to the TCR pairs. To estimate false discovery rates, a later analysis permuted the HLA or CMV assignments 20 times. In a later analysis, co-occurring TCRs were grouped with DBSCAN, and TCRdist sequence similarity was added when clustering was performed within HLA-allele-positive subsets. Co-occurrence clustering excluded repertoires with fewer than 30,000 or more than 120,000 public chains, plus five with anomalous nucleotide sharing. In TCRdb, the immuneACCESS table is reduced to in-frame sequences with V and J assigned. These tables do not hold every clone; where another copy was compared, an unresolved V gene accounts for under half, and the others remain unexplained. The D gene and trimming were derived from the DNA, and the V and J assignments and clone size from that table. In this sample the table shows more than 95,000 clones, 10% to 15% of which occur a single time. Approximately 15% of the sample is held by the ten biggest clonotypes.

About this clone: Its antigen is currently not known. Per-base quality was not reported, and no clone a single base away is much larger than it.

General findings and caveats noted by the study authors: Immune exposure information for the cohort was limited to CMV serostatus. Most TCR sequences were seen in very few donors, while some public TCRs were found in many individuals. An earlier analysis of approximately 540 of the donors showed that most TCR beta V segments appeared in productive rearrangements either about 87% or about 30% of the time, which broadly matched IMGT annotations. The study listed approximately 150 TCR beta chains as associated with cytomegalovirus. Compared with the roughly 700-donor mean, donors in an Asian-associated ancestry cluster had fewer N-insertions in productive TCRs, according to a later genetic analysis. According to a later analysis, TCR association rates differed among HLA loci, with DRB1 alleles showing the most associated TCRs and HLA-C alleles showing the fewest. The cohort was sequenced for TCR beta chains only, and without alpha or paired-chain data the features that could be detected were limited. The 87-base-pair reads could not distinguish some IMGT-functional V segments, including TRBV6-2 and TRBV6-3, so those segments were excluded. A further reported finding was that TCR beta sequences accurately predicted the HLA-A and HLA-B alleles for most subjects in the first cohort. In a later analysis, HLA-associated TCR beta chains showed more clonal expansion and lower generation probabilities than non-associated chains that were equally common. A cluster of highly shared sequence variants was judged likely to be a technical artifact of the sequencing pipeline. Sequencing depth was assumed to be roughly uniform across donors in the presence/absence analyses, though that assumption may not hold. When HLA alleles, especially DR and DQ, strongly co-occurred, attributing TCR associations to individual alleles was difficult. The classifier was reported to diagnose cytomegalovirus status with high specificity and sensitivity in both the original and validation cohorts. A later analysis found that most CMV-associated TCR beta chains appeared HLA-restricted, with HLA associations seemingly driven largely by CMV exposure. Because HLA typing was unavailable for some donors at each locus, only the typed subset was used in association tests. It was suggested by the authors that the approach could potentially be generalized to other disease states and immunological phenotypes. A later analysis associated about 17,000 TCR beta sequences with specific HLA alleles at a false discovery rate of 0.05. An association between a missense DCLRE1C variant and V-gene and J-gene trimming of TCR beta chains was found in a later genetic analysis and replicated in an independent cohort. A later analysis reported that several top co-occurrence clusters appeared linked to parvovirus B19, influenza, CMV and Epstein-Barr virus. The earlier analysis of about 600 of the donors excluded 15 to 20 rarely observed V segments, including chromosome 9 orphons, because counts were too low. A few of the identified cytomegalovirus-associated TCR beta chains were confirmed in vitro to be specific for cytomegalovirus antigens. Linkage disequilibrium might explain the correlated functional status among segregating V segments, but an unknown experimental factor could not be ruled out.

The CDR1 and CDR2 encoded by the germline V gene are SGHDN and FVKESK. The CDR3 contains 13 residues, cysteine and phenylalanine counted. The entry retains the CDR3 DNA only, 39 bases that are in frame from base 1. The germline ends are 10 bases apart after V is trimmed by 0 bases and J by 8 bases. The cohort was made up of approximately 700 healthy bone marrow donors. Cohort members were all nominally healthy when sampled, although unrecorded immune exposures were likely present. The donor was CMV seropositive and belonged to the group of about 290 seropositive cohort members. Every donor gave a peripheral blood sample, and the peripheral blood mononuclear cells from that sample were used for TCR beta sequencing. Genomic DNA extraction from the blood cell samples was performed with the Qiagen DNeasy Blood Extraction Kit.

The receptor's source is a man aged 35 to 55 in good health and CMV-seropositive. The rearranged segments are TRBV14 and TRBJ1-2, and the D gene may be TRBD1, 5 bases matching. The sequencing sample was made of PBMCs. The nucleotides read TGTGCCAGCAGCCAAGATTATGGGGGGGGCTACACCTTC. It specifies CASSQDYGGGYTF.